These T cell receptor beta chains were read from a single sample in a study of shared clonotypes between healthy human individuals. Repertoires were generated with immunoSEQ multiplex PCR, while TCRdb's copy carries only in-frame clones and drops some. The sample includes some 2.1 million clones, approximately 94% of them seen just once. The sequenced sample was naive CD8+ T cells sorted from blood. The receptors originated from a man aged 18 to 29 in good health. The CDR3 runs from the conserved cysteine through the conserved F or W.

v_call,cdr3_aa
TRBV11-1,CASSEETGGRETQYF
TRBV9,CASSVGDRGSYEQYF
TRBV11-2,CASSPRDVFPGELFF
TRBV5-6,CASTPWTVAGTGELFF
TRBV6-1,CASSEAGQGTYEQYF
TRBV14,CASSQGRTDTQYF
TRBV27,CASSIYRGQETQYF
TRBV7-6,CASSQDGNTEAFF
TRBV5-5,CASSLDGGPQHF
TRBV6-6,CASSPGTGASYEQYF
TRBV19,CASSIWGIPDTQYF
TRBV28,CASSLRTTEETQYF
TRBV5-1,CASSLFSTDGGASYEQYF
TRBV4-3,CASSQGTSGRDEQFF
TRBV29-1,CSVESGGADEQFF
TRBV5-1,CASSFSFLAGGYNEQFF
TRBV4-3,CASSLAGVEDTQYF
TRBV7-9,CASSLPTGQALYGYTF
TRBV19,CASSIDRGNTYNEQFF
TRBV6-1,CASSAHRAAGANVLTF
TRBV7-2,CASRRQGAYEQYF
TRBV10-3,CAISESGTANTYEQYF
TRBV11-2,CASSLEGPYEQYF
TRBV19,CASSTGPAGTYEQYF
TRBV9,CASNQQESTDTQYF
TRBV5-1,CASSFGVGDPANTGELFF
TRBV30,CAWAQETGELFF
TRBV4-1,CASSHIRGGDTEAFF
TRBV30,CAWSWGGVSGEKLFF
TRBV15,CATSRPGQITEAFF
TRBV6-1,CASRTLVGWNEQFF
TRBV7-9,CASSLEEESETQYF
TRBV28,CASRPGRGTEAFF
TRBV9,CASSVGKGVLEETQYF
TRBV28,CASSLGVGQPQHF
TRBV10-1,CASSEGRGHTEAFF
TRBV7-9,CASSFITYGVEEDGYTF
TRBV5-4,CASSLVTSVHF
TRBV28,CASSLREVSYGYTF
TRBV29-1,CSVEDPLAGTYEQYF
TRBV25-1,CASGSPSGVNEQFF
TRBV7-6,CASSSDRTSGSIGELFF
TRBV6-1,CASMEGDGSRPQHF
TRBV5-4,CASSPESSYEQYF
TRBV9,CASSVGGTSGSAFF
TRBV13,CASSLEGSGMGEQFF
TRBV11-2,CASSPGTSGGNIQYF
TRBV6-5,CASRLGGTDTQYF
TRBV7-9,CAIPQITWGTDTQYF
TRBV7-9,CASSPPGQASWEQYF
TRBV6-5,CASSFHNNNEQFF
TRBV4-1,CASSQVQGASTGELFF
TRBV27,CASSLSMDGELFF
TRBV5-1,CASSLEGLASYNEQFF
TRBV7-8,CASMGPSREQYF
TRBV5-4,CASSLAYKTGSYNEQFF